This T cell receptor beta chain was profiled in a study of control samples from healthy donors and cancer patients. The repertoire was sequenced with immunoSEQ multiplex PCR; TCRdb's copy has only in-frame clones and lacks some. The data hold about 160,000 clones, with over 95% observed a single time. Germline V gene lookup returns CDR1 MGHDK and CDR2 SYGVNS. The CDR3 is made up of 13 amino acids. The trim removed 6 bases at V and 8 bases at J, leaving 3 bases unmatched. The rearrangement uses TRBV25-1 and TRBJ1-4, with 10 bases identical to TRBD1. This TCR derives from a woman in her twenties or thirties in good health. The specimen sequenced was blood. CDR3: CASRDRGREKLFF. The CDR3 bases are TGTGCCAGCAGAGACAGGGGGCGGGAAAAACTGTTTTTT.